The 19 T cell receptor beta chains below all came from one sample that was sequenced in a study of technical replicates of blood from several donors. Produced via immunoSEQ multiplex PCR; TCRdb's table is partial and in-frame only. The sample consists of some 66,000 clones, about 98% of them appearing once. The sample consisted of T cells isolated from PBMCs. The receptors come from a human donor in good health.

This clone was seen a single time. The chain combines TRBV5-1 with TRBJ1-2; 9 bases fit TRBD1. This CDR3 comprises 13 residues. Per the germline V gene, CDR1 is SGHRS and CDR2 is YFSETQ. Losses at the gene ends were 4 bases for V and 6 bases for J; bases not matched to a gene: 4. The CDR3 region has the DNA TGCGCCAGCAGCCCGGGGACAGGGAATGGCTACACCTTC. Its protein product is CASSPGTGNGYTF.

The chain uses TRBV5-6 and TRBJ2-7; TRBD2 agrees at 9 bases. The CDR3 consists of 19 residues. The germline V gene encodes CDR1 SGHDT and CDR2 YYEEEE. V trimming: 3 bases; J trimming: 0 bases; junction bases outside the gene matches: 16. In nucleotides, the CDR3 is TGTGCCAGCAGCTCACTCCGGGGACTAGCAGGCACAAGCTCCTACGAGCAGTACTTC. Its translation: CASSSLRGLAGTSSYEQYF. The variable domain in full, with the rest retrieved from reference TRBV5-6 and TRBJ2-7, is DAGVTQSPTHLIKTRGQQVTLRCSPKSGHDTVSWYQQALGQGPQFIFQYYEEEERQRGNFPDRFSGHQFPNYSSELNVNALLLGDSALYLCASSSLRGLAGTSSYEQYFGPGTRLTVT.

This chain uses TRBV5-1 with TRBJ1-2, with D tentatively TRBD1 (6 bases). The germline CDR1 and CDR2 sequences are SGHRS and YFSETQ. The CDR3 has 16 amino acids. V was trimmed by 4 bases and J by 4 bases, leaving 20 bases between them. CDR3 DNA sequence: TGCGCCAGCAGCAAAACGCTAATACAGGGTTTCTATGGCTACACCTTC. Translated: CASSKTLIQGFYGYTF. The entire variable domain, with the rest obtained from reference TRBV5-1 and TRBJ1-2, is as follows: KAGVTQTPRYLIKTRGQQVTLSCSPISGHRSVSWYQQTPGQGLQFLFEYFSETQRNKGNFPGRFSGRQFSNSRSEMNVSTLELGDSALYLCASSKTLIQGFYGYTFGSGTRLTVV.

Notes on this clone: The junction does not match germline at one end; this may be a read error. The gene calls are TRBV28 and TRBJ2-1; a weak D match, TRBD2 (5 bases). The CDR3 is 12 residues long. The germline gives CDR1 MDHEN, CDR2 SYDVKM. The CDR3 protein is CASSLRWTDLLF. CDR3 nucleotide sequence: TGTGCCAGCAGTTTGCGATGGACGGACTTACTCTTC. Supplemented by reference TRBV28 and TRBJ2-1, the full variable domain reads DVKVTQSSRYLVKRTGEKVFLECVQDMDHENMFWYRQDPGLGLRLIYFSYDVKMKEKGDIPEGYSVSREKKERFSLILESASTNQTSMYLCASSLRWTDLLFGPGTRLTVL.

This sequence joins TRBV5-6 and TRBJ1-2, with TRBD1 matching 7 bases. This CDR3 is 14 amino acids long. The V and J ends lost 0 bases and 2 bases, in that order; junction bases with no gene match: 1. CDR1 is SGHDT, CDR2 YYEEEE, per germline. As DNA, the CDR3 is TGTGCCAGCAGCTTGGTGGGACAGAACTATGGCTACACCTTC. It is translated as CASSLVGQNYGYTF. Based on the CDR3 plus reference TRBV5-6 and TRBJ1-2, the full variable domain is DAGVTQSPTHLIKTRGQQVTLRCSPKSGHDTVSWYQQALGQGPQFIFQYYEEEERQRGNFPDRFSGHQFPNYSSELNVNALLLGDSALYLCASSLVGQNYGYTFGSGTRLTVV.

The chain joins TRBV30 to TRBJ2-1, with 11 nucleotides matching TRBD2. The trim removed 1 base at V and 10 bases at J, leaving 12 bases unmatched. There are 16 residues in the CDR3. Germline CDR1 GTSNPN, CDR2 SVGIG (reference sequence). The CDR3 DNA is TGTGCCTGGAGTGCCTCTCCTAGCGGGGGGCAAAGGGAGCAGTTCTTC. As protein: CAWSASPSGGQREQFF.

The CDR3 sequence is CASSFPADEQGSTDTQYF. The DNA for the CDR3 is TGTGCCAGCAGTTTCCCAGCGGACGAACAGGGAAGCACAGATACGCAGTATTTT. This chain uses TRBV28 with TRBJ2-3; D is possibly TRBD1 (6 bases). V lost 3 bases, J lost 0 bases, and 19 bases lay in between. This CDR3 has 18 amino acids. Germline lookup yields CDR1 MDHEN and CDR2 SYDVKM.

The rearrangement uses TRBV4-1 and TRBJ2-7, with a possible D match to TRBD2 (5 bases). CDR1 and CDR2 from the germline V gene are MGHRA and YSYEKL. The CDR3 extends over 13 amino acids. V lost 4 bases and J 4 bases, leaving 11 bases between the germline ends. The CDR3 here is CASSPGVGYEQYF. CDR3 coding DNA: TGCGCCAGCAGCCCCGGGGTGGGGTACGAGCAGTACTTC.

This sequence joins TRBV4-1 and TRBJ1-1, with 9 bases that match TRBD1. Germline CDR1 is MGHRA and CDR2 is YSYEKL. J gave up 3 bases and V 4 bases, and 6 bases lay outside the gene matches. The CDR3 contains 15 residues. CDR3 in DNA: TGCGCCAGCAGCCCCCAGGGACAGGGATACACTGAAGCTTTCTTT. It specifies CASSPQGQGYTEAFF.

V gene TRBV27 combines with J gene TRBJ2-5; perhaps TRBD1 as D (6 bases). V gave up 5 bases and J gave up 5 bases, with 27 bases separating them. The V gene's germline CDR1 is MNHEY and CDR2 SMNVEV (reference sequence). The CDR3 covers 18 residues. The CDR3, as DNA: TGTGCCAGCAGTCCAAATGGTGGGGCAGGGGAAAGAAGCGAGACCCAGTACTTC. It encodes CASSPNGGAGERSETQYF.

V is TRBV13 and J is TRBJ2-7; 7 positions match TRBD2. V was pared by 5 bases and J by 2 bases, with 9 bases of the junction left unmatched. The CDR3 runs 15 residues. Germline V lookup: CDR1 PRHDT, CDR2 FYEKMQ (reference sequence). The CDR3 sequence: CASSPGLVGPYEQYF. CDR3 DNA: TGTGCCAGCAGCCCTGGACTAGTAGGTCCCTACGAGCAGTACTTC. Full variable domain (rest looked up from reference TRBV13 and TRBJ2-7): AAGVIQSPRHLIKEKRETATLKCYPIPRHDTVYWYQQGPGQDPQFLISFYEKMQSDKGSIPDRFSAQQFSDYHSELNMSSLELGDSALYFCASSPGLVGPYEQYFGPGTRLTVT.

CDR3 DNA sequence: TGTGCCTGGAGTGTAGCGTTCGAGCAGTACTTC. Protein: CAWSVAFEQYF. This chain uses TRBV30 with TRBJ2-7; the D is unclear. V was cut by 0 bases and J by 6 bases, with 6 bases left in between. This CDR3 has 11 amino acids. The V gene's germline CDR1 is GTSNPN and CDR2 SVGIG (reference sequence).

The CDR3 DNA is TGTGCCGTTACCCCAGCGGGGGAACCCGAGCAGTACTTC. Its translation: CAVTPAGEPEQYF. The genes are TRBV10-3 and TRBJ2-7; 8 bases are a match to TRBD2. The germline gives CDR1 ENHRY, CDR2 SYGVKD. Trimming at V came to 11 bases and at J to 6 bases, leaving 12 bases not matched to a gene. CDR3 length equals 13 residues.

The chain combines TRBV29-1 with TRBJ2-1, with TRBD2 matching 9 bases. The CDR3 has 16 amino acids. Trimming cost V 3 bases and J 5 bases; bases outside gene matches: 11. Germline V gene lookup returns CDR1 SQVTM and CDR2 ANQGSEA. The CDR3 DNA is TGCAGCGTTGAGGGGGGAGTTAGCGGGAGAGACAATGAGCAGTTCTTC. Translated: CSVEGGVSGRDNEQFF.

J is TRBJ2-1 and V is TRBV4-1; D gene unclear. Trimming shortened V by 1 base and J by 1 base, and 14 bases separated the two germline ends. The V gene's germline CDR1 is MGHRA and CDR2 YSYEKL. This CDR3 contains 17 residues. CDR3 bases: TGCGCCAGCAGCCAAGTTCGGCTGACTCGGTCCTACAATGAGCAGTTCTTC. Protein: CASSQVRLTRSYNEQFF.

The chain joins TRBV4-1 to TRBJ2-7; TRBD2 agrees at 8 bases. Germline assignment: CDR1 MGHRA and CDR2 YSYEKL. The CDR3 is 17 residues long. J gave up 2 bases and V 1 base, and 10 bases lay outside the gene matches. CDR3 sequence reads: CASSQVGQRGTTYEQYF. The CDR3, as DNA: TGCGCCAGCAGCCAAGTTGGGCAGCGGGGGACTACCTACGAGCAGTACTTC.

This clone was seen only a few times. V usage is TRBV11-2 and J usage is TRBJ2-1; tentatively, D is TRBD2 (6 bases). Between the trimmed V and J ends, which lost 3 bases and 0 bases, there was a span of 18 bases. Germline CDR1 and CDR2: SGHAT and FQNNGV. This CDR3 is 18 amino acids long. The CDR3 spells CASSLGRKTTSSYNEQFF. The CDR3, as DNA: TGTGCCAGCAGCTTGGGGAGGAAAACTACGAGCTCCTACAATGAGCAGTTCTTC.

The chain employs TRBV6-1 and TRBJ1-2; 10 bases agree with TRBD1. Germline V lookup: CDR1 MNHNS, CDR2 SASEGT. Losses at the gene ends were 5 bases for V and 5 bases for J; bases not matched to a gene: 5. This CDR3 is built from 14 residues. In DNA form, the CDR3 reads TGTGCCAGCAGTCTGGGACAGGGGACATATGGCTACACCTTC. It specifies CASSLGQGTYGYTF.

V usage is TRBV5-6 and J usage is TRBJ1-2; 7 nucleotides match TRBD1. The CDR3 runs 13 residues. Trimming cost V 7 bases and J 8 bases; bases outside gene matches: 11. The germline V gene encodes CDR1 SGHDT and CDR2 YYEEEE. CDR3 in amino acids: CASGQGGIMGYTF. The CDR3 nucleotides read TGTGCCAGCGGTCAGGGGGGCATTATGGGCTACACCTTC.